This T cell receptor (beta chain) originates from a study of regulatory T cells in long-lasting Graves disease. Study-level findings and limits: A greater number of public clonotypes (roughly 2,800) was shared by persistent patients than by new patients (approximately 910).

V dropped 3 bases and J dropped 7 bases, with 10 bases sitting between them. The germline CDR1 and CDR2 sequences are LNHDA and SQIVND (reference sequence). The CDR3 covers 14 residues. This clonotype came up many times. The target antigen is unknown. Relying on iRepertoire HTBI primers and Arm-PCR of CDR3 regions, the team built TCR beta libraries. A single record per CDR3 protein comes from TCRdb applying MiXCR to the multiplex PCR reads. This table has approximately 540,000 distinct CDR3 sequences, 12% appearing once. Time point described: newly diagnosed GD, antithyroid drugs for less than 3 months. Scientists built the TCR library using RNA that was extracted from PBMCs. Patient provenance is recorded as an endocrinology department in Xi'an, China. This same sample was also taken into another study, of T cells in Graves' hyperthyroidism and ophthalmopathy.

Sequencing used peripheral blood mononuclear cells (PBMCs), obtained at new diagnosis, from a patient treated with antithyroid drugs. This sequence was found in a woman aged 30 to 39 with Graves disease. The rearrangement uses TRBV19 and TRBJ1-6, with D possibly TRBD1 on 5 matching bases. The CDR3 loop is CASSIQGRNSPLHF. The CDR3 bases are TGTGCCAGTAGTATCCAGGGACGGAATTCACCCCTCCACTTT.